The clone carrying this TCR beta chain was seen more than once but under ten times. This sequence may be a read error, since a much larger clone differs from it by one base. In each sample, at least 6.5 million PBMCs were isolated. Together with a sample-barcoded 5' primer, a J-beta primer mix was included in a second PCR lasting about 7 to 12 cycles. Each CDR3 protein gets one entry after TCRdb re-called the 5' RACE reads with MiXCR. Of more than 1.4 million distinct CDR3 sequences in the sample, approximately 40% were seen once. This sample was taken from a study of blood T cells in healthy people across ages. The trim removed 4 bases at V and 0 bases at J, leaving 0 bases unmatched. The CDR3 is 12 amino acids. CDR1 SQVTM and CDR2 ANQGSEA come from the germline V gene.

This TCR was recovered from a woman aged 18-29 years in good health. The sequenced sample was blood. The gene calls are TRBV29-1 and TRBJ2-7; 7 bases match TRBD2. CDR3 sequence: CSVGGGSYEQYF. The DNA for the CDR3 is TGCAGCGTTGGCGGGGGCTCCTACGAGCAGTACTTC.